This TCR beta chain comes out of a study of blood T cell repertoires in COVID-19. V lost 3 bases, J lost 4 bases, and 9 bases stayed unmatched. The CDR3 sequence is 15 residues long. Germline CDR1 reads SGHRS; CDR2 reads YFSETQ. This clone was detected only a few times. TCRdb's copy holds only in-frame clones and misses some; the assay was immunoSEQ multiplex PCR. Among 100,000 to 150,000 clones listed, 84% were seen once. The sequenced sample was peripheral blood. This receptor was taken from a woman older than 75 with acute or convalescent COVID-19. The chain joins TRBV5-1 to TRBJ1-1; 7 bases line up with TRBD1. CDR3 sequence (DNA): TGCGCCAGCAGCTCAGGTGTTACAGGGGCCACTGAAGCTTTCTTT. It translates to CASSSGVTGATEAFF.